This is a list of T cell receptor beta chains from one sample in a study of siplizumab effects on memory and regulatory T cells. Repertoires were generated with immunoSEQ multiplex PCR, while TCRdb's copy carries only in-frame clones and drops some. This table has approximately 120,000 clones, just over 90% appearing once. Sequencing was performed on Tregs sorted from blood. These receptor sequences come from a human donor in good health. Both conserved end residues are part of each CDR3. D genes are given only for firm matches. Not all rows give a size; the values are once, few, many and, for expanded clones, a class.

cdr3_nt	cdr3_aa	j_call	clone_size	v_call	d_call
TGTGCCAGCAGCTCGTCCCCCGCGGAGACCCAGTACTTC	CASSSSPAETQYF	TRBJ2-5	-	TRBV7-2	-
TGTGCCAGTAGTCAACGACAAAGGGGCTCTGGGGTGCCCCAGCATTTT	CASSQRQRGSGVPQHF	TRBJ1-5	-	TRBV19	-
TGTGCCAGCAGCTTAGAGGCGGGGAGCTCCTACGAGCAGTACTTC	CASSLEAGSSYEQYF	TRBJ2-7	-	TRBV11-1	-
TGTGCCAGCATCCGGGTCTCCTACAATGAGCAGTTCTTC	CASIRVSYNEQFF	TRBJ2-1	-	TRBV2	-
TGTGCCAGCAGTGAGTTTTCTGCAGGGGGCATCTATGGCTACGCCTTC	CASSEFSAGGIYGYAF	TRBJ1-2	once	TRBV2	TRBD1
TGTGCCAGCTCACCACGCGGACAGGGGCAAGAGACCCAGTACTTC	CASSPRGQGQETQYF	TRBJ2-5	-	TRBV18	TRBD1
TGTGCCAGCAGCCGAGGCAATGAGCAGTTCTTC	CASSRGNEQFF	TRBJ2-1	-	TRBV6-6	-
TGCAGTGCTAGGCGGTGGGAGACCCAGTACTTC	CSARRWETQYF	TRBJ2-5	-	TRBV20-1	-
TGTGCCAGCAGCCGCGGGGAGGGGTTACAGCCCCAGCATTTT	CASSRGEGLQPQHF	TRBJ1-5	-	TRBV7-2	-
TGCAGCGTCGGACAGGGGTGGAGCTATGGCTACACCTTC	CSVGQGWSYGYTF	TRBJ1-2	once	TRBV29-1	TRBD1
TGTGCCAGCAGGCCGACAGGGGATCAGCCCCAGCATTTT	CASRPTGDQPQHF	TRBJ1-5	-	TRBV27	TRBD1
TGCGCCAGCAGCTTGGCACCAGCGGGGCAAGGCGAAGCTTTCTTT	CASSLAPAGQGEAFF	TRBJ1-1	-	TRBV5-1	-
TGCGCCAGCAGCTTGTCGGGGGCGACCACCGGGGAGCTGTTTTTT	CASSLSGATTGELFF	TRBJ2-2	-	TRBV5-1	-